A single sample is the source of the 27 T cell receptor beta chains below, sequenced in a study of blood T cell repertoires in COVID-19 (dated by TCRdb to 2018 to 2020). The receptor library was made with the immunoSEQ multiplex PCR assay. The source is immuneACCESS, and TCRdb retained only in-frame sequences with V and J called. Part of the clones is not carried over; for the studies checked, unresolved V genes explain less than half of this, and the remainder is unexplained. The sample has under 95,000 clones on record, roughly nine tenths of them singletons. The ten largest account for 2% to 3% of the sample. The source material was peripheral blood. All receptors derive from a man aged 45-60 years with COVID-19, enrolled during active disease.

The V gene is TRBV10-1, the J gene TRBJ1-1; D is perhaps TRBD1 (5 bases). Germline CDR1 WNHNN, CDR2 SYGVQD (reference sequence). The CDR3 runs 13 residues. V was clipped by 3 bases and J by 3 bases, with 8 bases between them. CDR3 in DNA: TGCGCCAGCAGTGAAGGGGTGGACACTGAAGCTTTCTTT. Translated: CASSEGVDTEAFF.

The CDR3 nucleotides are TGTGCCAGCAGCTTAGGACAGCTCTATGGCTACACCTTC. Its protein is CASSLGQLYGYTF. The rearrangement uses TRBV7-2 and TRBJ1-2, with D possibly matching TRBD1 (5 bases). Trimming took off 1 base at V and 4 bases at J, with 7 bases between the two ends. In germline, CDR1 is SGHTA, CDR2 FQGNSA. The CDR3 is made up of 13 amino acids.

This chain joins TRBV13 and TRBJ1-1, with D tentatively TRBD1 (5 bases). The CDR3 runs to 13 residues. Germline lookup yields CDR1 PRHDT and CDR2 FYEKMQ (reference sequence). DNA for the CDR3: TGTGCTACGGGGGATCCTCGGAACACTGAAGCTTTCTTT. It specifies CATGDPRNTEAFF.

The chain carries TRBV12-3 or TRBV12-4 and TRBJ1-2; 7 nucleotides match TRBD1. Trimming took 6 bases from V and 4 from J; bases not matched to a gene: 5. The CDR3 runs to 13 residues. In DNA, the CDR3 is TGTGCCAGCAGGTCGACAGGGTCCTATGGCTACACCTTC. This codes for CASRSTGSYGYTF.

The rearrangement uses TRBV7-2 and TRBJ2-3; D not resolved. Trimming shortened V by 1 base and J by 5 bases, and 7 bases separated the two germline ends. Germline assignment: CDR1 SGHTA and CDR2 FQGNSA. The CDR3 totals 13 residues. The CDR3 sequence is CASSLDPVDTQYF. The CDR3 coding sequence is TGTGCCAGCAGCTTAGATCCGGTAGATACGCAGTATTTT.

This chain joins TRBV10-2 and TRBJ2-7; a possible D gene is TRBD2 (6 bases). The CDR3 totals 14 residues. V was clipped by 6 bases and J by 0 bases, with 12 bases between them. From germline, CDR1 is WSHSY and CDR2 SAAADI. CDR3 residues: CASSGGRFSYEQYV. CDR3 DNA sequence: TGCGCCAGCAGCGGGGGACGGTTCTCCTACGAGCAGTACGTC.

As DNA, the CDR3 is TGTGCCAGCAGCGTAGTAGCGGGAGAGCTTGGGACCCAGTACTTC. The encoded protein is CASSVVAGELGTQYF. The rearrangement uses TRBV9 and TRBJ2-5; TRBD2 matches 9 bases. This CDR3 spans 15 amino acids. Germline V gene data show CDR1 as SGDLS and CDR2 as YYNGEE. The ends lost 0 bases at V and 7 bases at J; junction bases unmatched: 7.

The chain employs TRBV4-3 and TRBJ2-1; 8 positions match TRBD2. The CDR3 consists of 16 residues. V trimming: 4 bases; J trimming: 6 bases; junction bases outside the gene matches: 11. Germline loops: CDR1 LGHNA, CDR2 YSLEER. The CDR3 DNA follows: TGCGCCAGCAGCCCAAACCCGGCGGGAGGATCCAATGAGCAGTTCTTC. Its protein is CASSPNPAGGSNEQFF.

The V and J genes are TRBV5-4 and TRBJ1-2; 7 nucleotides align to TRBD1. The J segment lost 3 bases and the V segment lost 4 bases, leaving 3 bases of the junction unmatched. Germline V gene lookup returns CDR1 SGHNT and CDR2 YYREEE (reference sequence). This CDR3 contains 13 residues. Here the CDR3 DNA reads TGTGCCAGCAGCACAGGACAGGACTATGGCTACACCTTC. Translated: CASSTGQDYGYTF. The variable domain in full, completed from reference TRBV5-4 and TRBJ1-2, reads ETGVTQSPTHLIKTRGQQVTLRCSSQSGHNTVSWYQQALGQGPQFIFQYYREEENGRGNFPPRFSGLQFPNYSSELNVNALELDDSALYLCASSTGQDYGYTFGSGTRLTVV.

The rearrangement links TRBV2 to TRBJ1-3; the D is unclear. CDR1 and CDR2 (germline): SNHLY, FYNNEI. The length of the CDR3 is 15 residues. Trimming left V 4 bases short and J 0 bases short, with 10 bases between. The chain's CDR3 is CASSAQRFSGNTIYF. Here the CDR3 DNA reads TGTGCCAGCAGTGCCCAGCGCTTCTCTGGAAACACCATATATTTT.

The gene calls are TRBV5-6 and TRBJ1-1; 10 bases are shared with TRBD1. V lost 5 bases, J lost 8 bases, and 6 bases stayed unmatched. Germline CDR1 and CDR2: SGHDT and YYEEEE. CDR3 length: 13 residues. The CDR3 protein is CASRPTGGREAFF. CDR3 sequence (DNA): TGTGCCAGCAGGCCGACAGGGGGCCGCGAAGCTTTCTTT.

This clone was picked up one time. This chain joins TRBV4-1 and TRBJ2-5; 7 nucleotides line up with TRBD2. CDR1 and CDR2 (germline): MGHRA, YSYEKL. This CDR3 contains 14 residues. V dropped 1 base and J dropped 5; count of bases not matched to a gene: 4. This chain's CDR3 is CASSQGLAHETQYF. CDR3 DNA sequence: TGCGCCAGCAGCCAAGGACTAGCCCATGAGACCCAGTACTTC.

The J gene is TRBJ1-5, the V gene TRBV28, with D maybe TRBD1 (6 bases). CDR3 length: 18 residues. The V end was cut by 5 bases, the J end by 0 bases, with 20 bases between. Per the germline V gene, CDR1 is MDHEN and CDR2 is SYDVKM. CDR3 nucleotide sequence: TGTGCCAGCAGTCTCGTGAAGGGGGGGGTCTATAGCAATCAGCCCCAGCATTTT. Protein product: CASSLVKGGVYSNQPQHF.

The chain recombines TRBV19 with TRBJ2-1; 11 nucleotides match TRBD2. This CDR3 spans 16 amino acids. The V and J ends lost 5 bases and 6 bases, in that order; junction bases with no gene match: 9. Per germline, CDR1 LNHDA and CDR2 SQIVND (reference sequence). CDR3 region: CASSAIAGGPGNEQFF. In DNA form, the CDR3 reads TGTGCCAGTAGTGCGATAGCGGGAGGGCCTGGCAATGAGCAGTTCTTC.

CDR3 bases: TGTGCCAGCAGCCCCTTCCGACAGGGGAGCTCCTACGAGCAGTACTTC. Its translation is CASSPFRQGSSYEQYF. The chain uses TRBV7-8 and TRBJ2-7, with 8 bases that match TRBD1. With V trimmed by 5 bases and J by 0 bases, 9 bases remained unmatched. Germline V gene data show CDR1 as SGHVS and CDR2 as FQNEAQ. The CDR3 sequence is 16 residues long.

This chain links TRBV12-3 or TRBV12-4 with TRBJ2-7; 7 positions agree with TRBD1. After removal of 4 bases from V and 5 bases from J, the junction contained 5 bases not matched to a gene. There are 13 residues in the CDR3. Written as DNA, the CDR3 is TGTGCCAGCAGTTACACAGGGGCCCACGAGCAGTACTTC. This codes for CASSYTGAHEQYF.

CDR3 bases: TGTGCCAGCAGCTGCCTCCAGGGTCAAAGCACAGATACGCAGTATTTT. It translates to CASSCLQGQSTDTQYF. The chain uses TRBV3-1 (or the pseudogene TRBV3-2) and TRBJ2-3, with D possibly being TRBD1 (5 bases). V was cut by 5 bases and J by 0 bases, with 15 bases left in between. The CDR3 has 16 residues. The germline V gene has CDR1 LGHDT and CDR2 YNNKEL (reference sequence).

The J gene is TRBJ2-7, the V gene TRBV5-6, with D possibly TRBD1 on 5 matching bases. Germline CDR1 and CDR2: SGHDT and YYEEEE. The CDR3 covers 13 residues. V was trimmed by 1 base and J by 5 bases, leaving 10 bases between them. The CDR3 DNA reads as TGTGCCAGCAGCTTGCAGGGTAGCCACGAGCAGTACTTC. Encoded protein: CASSLQGSHEQYF.

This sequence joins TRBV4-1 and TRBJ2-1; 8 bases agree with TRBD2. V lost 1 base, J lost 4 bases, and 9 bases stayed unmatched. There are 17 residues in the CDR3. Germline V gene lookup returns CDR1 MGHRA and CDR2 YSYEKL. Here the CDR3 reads CASSQGIRLAGYNEQFF. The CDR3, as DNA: TGCGCCAGCAGCCAAGGGATTCGGCTAGCGGGTTACAATGAGCAGTTCTTC.

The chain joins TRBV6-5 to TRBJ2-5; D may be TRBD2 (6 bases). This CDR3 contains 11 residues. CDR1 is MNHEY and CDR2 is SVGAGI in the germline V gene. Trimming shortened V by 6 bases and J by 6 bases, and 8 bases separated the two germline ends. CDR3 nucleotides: TGTGCCAGCAGGACTAGTAAGACCCAGTACTTC. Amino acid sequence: CASRTSKTQYF.

Here the CDR3 reads CSVVTGQGNEQFF. CDR3 sequence (DNA): TGCAGCGTTGTGACAGGACAGGGTAATGAGCAGTTCTTC. This sequence joins TRBV29-1 and TRBJ2-1, with 8 bases fitting TRBD1. The germline V gene has CDR1 SQVTM and CDR2 ANQGSEA. This CDR3 contains 13 residues. Trimming took 4 bases from V and 7 from J; bases not matched to a gene: 6.

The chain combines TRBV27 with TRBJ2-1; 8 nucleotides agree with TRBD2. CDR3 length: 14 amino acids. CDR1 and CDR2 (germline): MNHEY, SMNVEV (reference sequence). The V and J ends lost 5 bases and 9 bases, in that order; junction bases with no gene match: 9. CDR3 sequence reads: CASSQPGLGSEQFF. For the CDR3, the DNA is TGTGCCAGCAGTCAACCGGGACTAGGGAGTGAGCAGTTCTTC.

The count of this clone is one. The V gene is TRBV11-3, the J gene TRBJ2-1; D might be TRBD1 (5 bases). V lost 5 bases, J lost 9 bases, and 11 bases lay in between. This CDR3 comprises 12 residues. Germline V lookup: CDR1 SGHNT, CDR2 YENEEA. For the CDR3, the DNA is TGTGCCAGCAGCCTCGGACACGGTGAGCAGTTCTTC. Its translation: CASSLGHGEQFF.

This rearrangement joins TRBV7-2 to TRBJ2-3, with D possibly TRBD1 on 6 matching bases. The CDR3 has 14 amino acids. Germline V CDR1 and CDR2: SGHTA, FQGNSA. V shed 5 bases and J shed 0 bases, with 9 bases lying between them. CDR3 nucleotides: TGTGCCAGCAGCGAGGGACACAGCACAGATACGCAGTATTTT. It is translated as CASSEGHSTDTQYF.

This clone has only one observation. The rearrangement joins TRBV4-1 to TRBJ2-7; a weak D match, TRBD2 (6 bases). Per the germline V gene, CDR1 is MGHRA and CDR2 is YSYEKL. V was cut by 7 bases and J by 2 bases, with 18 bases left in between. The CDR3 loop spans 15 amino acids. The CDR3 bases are TGCGCCAGCACTTACCTGCCAGGCGGGACCTACGAGCAGTACTTC. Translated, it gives CASTYLPGGTYEQYF.

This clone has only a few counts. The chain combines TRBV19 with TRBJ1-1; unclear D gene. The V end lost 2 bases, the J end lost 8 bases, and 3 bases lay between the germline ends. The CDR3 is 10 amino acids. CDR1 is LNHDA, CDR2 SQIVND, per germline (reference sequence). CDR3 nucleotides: TGTGCCAGTAGTATAAGCGAAGCTTTCTTT. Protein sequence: CASSISEAFF.

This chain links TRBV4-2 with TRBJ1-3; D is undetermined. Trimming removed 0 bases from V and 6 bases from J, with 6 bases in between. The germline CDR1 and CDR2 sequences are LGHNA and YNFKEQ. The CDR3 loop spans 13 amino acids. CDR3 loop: CASSQDRVNTIYF. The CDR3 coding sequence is TGTGCCAGCAGCCAAGATCGGGTAAACACCATATATTTT.